This T cell receptor beta chain came from a study of cytomegalovirus exposure and HLA in healthy donors (dated by TCRdb to the late 2010s). Regarding the complete study: An earlier analysis of some 550 of the donors reported roughly 300 Gb of sequence data and around 110 million unique TCR beta sequences from some 180 million T cells. A later analysis re-analyzed previously published TCR beta repertoires from approximately 670 donors and added high-resolution HLA genotyping to study TCR occurrence patterns. The later analysis used no new phenotypic data to find candidate immune exposures, relying instead on TCR beta sequences and their occurrence across donors. The study profiled the T cell repertoires of around 700 subjects by immunosequencing and related them to cytomegalovirus serostatus. Around 300 gigabases of sequencing data and approximately 80 million unique TCR sequences were included in an early release covering about 620 HLA-typed donors. Alongside the repertoire data, information on donor age, sex, ethnicity and CMV serostatus was compiled. Besides the first cohort of approximately 710 subjects, a separate validation cohort made up of over 95 different subjects was used. HLA typing included class I and class II loci at four-digit resolution. To predict cytomegalovirus infection status, the study combined high-throughput TCR immunosequencing, statistical association of individual TCRs with disease status, and machine learning. Typing coverage varied by locus: roughly 629-630 donors for A, B, C, DRB1 and DQB1; approximately 520 for DQA1; more than 600 for DPA1; under 490 for DPB1. The study was designed to test whether signatures of past pathogen exposure could be identified by cataloging public T cell receptors. To decide whether each TCR beta V gene segment behaved as functional or pseudogenic, an earlier analysis of some 600 of the donors relied on high-throughput TCR beta sequencing. Roughly five DR-DQ haplotypes were handled as single units for association and clustering, since linkage in the cohort was strong. The genetic ancestry cluster associated with self-reported Caucasian donors included around four fifths of the approximately 410 genotyped donors. A later genetic analysis used genome-wide SNP genotypes for about 60% of the roughly 670 donors, treating that subset as a discovery cohort. All discovery cohort repertoires had been generated using a single sequencing platform. Among under 450 genotyped donors of the cohort, an average of around 240,000 unique TCR beta nucleotide sequences were sequenced per donor, roughly 20% of them non-productive.

Library construction relied on the immunoSEQ multiplex PCR assay. The multiplex PCR relied on a mix of 60 forward primers for TCR Vbeta segments and 13 reverse primers for TCR Jbeta segments. A multiplex PCR assay on genomic DNA amplified the CDR3 region of rearranged TCR beta genes. Amplified TCR beta libraries were sequenced as 87-base-pair reads on the Illumina HiSeq System. Under the source paper's analysis protocol: Across the 500 to 700 repertoires, a later analysis counted some 80 million unique TCR beta chains, some 11 million of which were shared by at least two donors. To remove PCR and sequencing errors, raw reads were error-corrected and collapsed into unique sequences using a nearest-neighbor algorithm that merged closely related sequences. V, D and J gene segments were assigned by aligning CDR3 sequences to IMGT reference sequences. For a sequence to be retained, a match of at least six nucleotides was required to both a V gene segment and a J gene segment. A rearrangement counted as productive if the CDR3 had no stop codons and remained in frame with V and J, and every other rearrangement counted as non-productive. CDR3 was defined by IMGT convention, running from the second conserved V-encoded cysteine to the conserved J-encoded phenylalanine. Sequences without an unambiguous match to a single V gene segment were excluded from the earlier analysis of several hundred of the donors. An earlier analysis of 587 of the donors called V segments functional above 56.7% productive rearrangements and segregating when the between-donor standard deviation exceeded 5%. To diagnose cytomegalovirus status from the catalog of TCR beta chain sequences, a statistical classification framework was built. A later analysis assigned V and J genes by comparing TCR nucleotide sequences with IMGT/GENE-DB human TR gene sequences. Using the TCRdist pipeline, a later analysis assigned CDR3 sequences along with most-parsimonious VDJ recombination scenarios. In a later analysis, each TCR beta chain was defined by its CDR3 amino acid sequence together with its V-gene family, and reads lacking a unique V-gene family were excluded. In a later analysis, 450 to 600 highly shared, low-generation-probability nucleotide sequences were removed to address suspected cross-contamination and a sequencing artifact. A later analysis calculated a clonal expansion index for each public chain from normalized within-repertoire ranks of inferred template counts. In a later analysis, generation probabilities were computed using a VDJ recombination model fitted to out-of-frame rearrangements, and the results were checked against IGoR. In a later analysis, TCR-TCR, TCR-HLA and TCR-CMV co-occurrence was scored with hypergeometric tests, and a repertoire-size bias correction was applied to TCR pairs. False discovery rates were estimated in a later analysis by permuting HLA or CMV assignments 20 times. In a later analysis, co-occurring TCRs were grouped with DBSCAN, and TCRdist sequence similarity was added when clustering was performed within HLA-allele-positive subsets. Repertoires with fewer than 30,000 or more than 120,000 public chains were left out of co-occurrence clustering, as were about five repertoires with anomalous nucleotide sharing. The table was pulled from immuneACCESS by TCRdb, which kept in-frame rearrangements only. Such tables lose some clones; where checked, under half of the loss comes from unresolved V genes, and the rest has no known cause. V and J calls and clone size are given by that table; D and trimming were obtained from the DNA. The sample table holds 100,000 to 150,000 clones, of which around 80% were seen once. Clones ranked in the top ten supply about 0.25% of the sample.

The germline V gene specifies SGHTA as CDR1 and FQGNSA as CDR2. The V end loses 2 bases and the J end loses 0 bases, and a stretch of 17 bases separates them. Counted from cysteine to phenylalanine, this CDR3 has 18 amino acids. The read is trimmed to its CDR3 DNA, 54 bases read in frame from base 1. The cohort consisted of 650 to 700 healthy bone marrow donors. All cohort members were sampled while nominally healthy, although unrecorded immune exposures were likely present. The donor tested CMV seronegative and was one of the 352 seronegative cohort members. Each donor provided a peripheral blood sample, and peripheral blood mononuclear cells were used for TCR beta sequencing. The Qiagen DNeasy Blood Extraction Kit was used to extract genomic DNA from the blood cell samples. Comment on this clone: Its recognized antigen is unknown. No much larger clonotype is one base removed from it; base qualities were not supplied.

What the research found in general, with its limitations: The authors suggested that the approach could potentially be extended to other disease states and immunological phenotypes. In a later analysis, 16,951 TCR beta sequences were associated with specific HLA alleles at a false discovery rate of 0.05. A further reported finding was that TCR beta sequences accurately predicted the HLA-A and HLA-B alleles for most subjects in the first cohort. In a later genetic analysis, a missense DCLRE1C variant was associated with V-gene and J-gene trimming of TCR beta chains, and the association was replicated in an independent cohort. Across donors, most TCR sequences were observed very rarely, whereas some public TCRs were present in many individuals. When HLA alleles, especially DR and DQ, strongly co-occurred, attributing TCR associations to individual alleles was difficult. Sequencing depth was assumed to be roughly uniform across donors in the presence/absence analyses, though that assumption may not hold. Most CMV-associated TCR beta chains appeared to be HLA-restricted in a later analysis, and the HLA associations seemed to be driven largely by CMV exposure. HLA typing was unavailable for some donors at each locus, so association tests used only the typed subset. The earlier analysis of 450 to 700 of the donors excluded seventeen rarely observed V segments, including chromosome 9 orphons, because counts were too low. Because the 87-base-pair reads could not distinguish some IMGT-functional V segments, including TRBV6-2 and TRBV6-3, those segments were excluded. The study listed approximately 160 TCR beta chains as associated with cytomegalovirus. Linkage disequilibrium might explain the correlated functional status among segregating V segments, but an unknown experimental factor could not be excluded. A later genetic analysis reported fewer N-insertions in productive TCRs among donors in an Asian-associated ancestry cluster than the roughly 700-donor mean. According to a later analysis, parvovirus B19, influenza, CMV and Epstein-Barr virus appeared linked to several top co-occurrence clusters. In an earlier analysis of about 600 of the donors, most TCR beta V segments appeared in productive rearrangements about 90% or about 30% of the time, broadly matching IMGT annotations. A group of highly shared sequence variants was considered likely to be a technical artifact of the sequencing pipeline. The cohort was sequenced for TCR beta chains only, and without alpha or paired-chain data the features that could be detected were limited. A few of the identified cytomegalovirus-associated TCR beta chains were confirmed in vitro to be specific for cytomegalovirus antigens. The only immune exposure information available for the cohort was CMV serostatus. The classifier was reported to diagnose cytomegalovirus status with high specificity and sensitivity in both the original and validation cohorts. A later analysis found that TCR association rates varied across HLA loci, with DRB1 alleles showing the most associated TCRs and HLA-C alleles the fewest. In a later analysis, HLA-associated TCR beta chains were found to be more clonally expanded and to have lower generation probabilities than equally common non-associated chains.

This receptor was obtained from a man aged 45-65 years in good health and CMV-seronegative. The chain links TRBV7-2 with TRBJ1-3; the D gene cannot be named for sure. Sequencing was carried out using PBMCs. This receptor has the CDR3 CASSLYPIKTLSGNTIYF. In nucleotide form, the sequence is TGTGCCAGCAGCTTATACCCCATAAAGACACTCTCTGGAAACACCATATATTTT. Here the CDR3 is joined to the reference TRBV7-2 and TRBJ1-3 genes, and the full variable domain is: GAGVSQSPSNKVTEKGKDVELRCDPISGHTALYWYRQSLGQGLEFLIYFQGNSAPDKSGLPSDRFSAERTGGSVSTLTIQRTQQEDSAVYLCASSLYPIKTLSGNTIYFGEGSWLTVV.